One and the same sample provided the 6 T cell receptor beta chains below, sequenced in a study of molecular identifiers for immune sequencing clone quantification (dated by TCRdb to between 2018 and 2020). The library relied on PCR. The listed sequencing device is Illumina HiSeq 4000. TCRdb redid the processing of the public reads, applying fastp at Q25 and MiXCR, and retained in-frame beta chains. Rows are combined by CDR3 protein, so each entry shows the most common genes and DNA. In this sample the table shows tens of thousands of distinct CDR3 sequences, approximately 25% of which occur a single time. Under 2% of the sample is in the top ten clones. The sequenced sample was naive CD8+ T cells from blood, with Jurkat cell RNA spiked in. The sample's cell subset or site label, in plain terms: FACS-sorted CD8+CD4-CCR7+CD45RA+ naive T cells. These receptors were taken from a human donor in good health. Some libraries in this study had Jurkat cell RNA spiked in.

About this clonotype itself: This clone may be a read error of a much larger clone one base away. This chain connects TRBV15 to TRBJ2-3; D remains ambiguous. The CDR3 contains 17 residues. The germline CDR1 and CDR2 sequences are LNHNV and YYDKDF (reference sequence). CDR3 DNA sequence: TGTGCCACCAGCAGAGAGCCGCGGCAGGTAGCCACACATACGCAGTATTTT. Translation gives CATSREPRQVATHTQYF. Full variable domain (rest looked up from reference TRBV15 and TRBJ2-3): DAMVIQNPRYQVTQFGKPVTLSCSQTLNHNVMYWYQQKSSQAPKLLFHYYDKDFNNEADTPDNFQSRRPNTSFCFLDIRSPGLGDTAMYLCATSREPRQVATHTQYFGPGTRLTVL.

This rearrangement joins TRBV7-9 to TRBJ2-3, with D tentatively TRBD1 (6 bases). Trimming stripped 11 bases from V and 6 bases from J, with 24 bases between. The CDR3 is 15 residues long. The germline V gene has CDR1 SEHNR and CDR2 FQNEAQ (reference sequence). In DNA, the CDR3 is TGTGCCCGCCGCCTCTGGGACAAGGATACCGATACGCAGTATTTT. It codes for CARRLWDKDTDTQYF.

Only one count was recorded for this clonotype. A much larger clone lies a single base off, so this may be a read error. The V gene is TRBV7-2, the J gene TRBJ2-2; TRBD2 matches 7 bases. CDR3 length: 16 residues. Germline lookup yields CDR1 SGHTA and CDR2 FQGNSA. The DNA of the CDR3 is TGTGCCAGCAGCCAAACAAGAGCGGGGAACACCGAGGAGCTGTTTTTT. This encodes CASSQTRAGNTEELFF.

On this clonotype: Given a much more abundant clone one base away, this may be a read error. The CDR3 nucleotides read TGTGCCCGTACCTTAACCGGGGGTATCTATCAGCCCCAGCATTTT. Translation gives CARTLTGGIYQPQHF. The chain uses TRBV19 and TRBJ1-5; maybe TRBD1 (5 bases). CDR3 size: 15 residues. The V end lost 11 bases, the J end lost 5 bases, and 22 bases lay between the germline ends. CDR1 is LNHDA and CDR2 is SQIVND in the germline V gene (reference sequence).

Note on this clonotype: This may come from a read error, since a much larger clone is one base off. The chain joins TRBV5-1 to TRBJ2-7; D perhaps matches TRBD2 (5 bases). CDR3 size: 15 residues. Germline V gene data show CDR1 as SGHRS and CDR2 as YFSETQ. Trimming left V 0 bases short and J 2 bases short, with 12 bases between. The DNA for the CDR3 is TGCGCCAGCAGCTTGGCCGGCAAGGGAGCCTACGAGCAGTACTTC. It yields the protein CASSLAGKGAYEQYF.

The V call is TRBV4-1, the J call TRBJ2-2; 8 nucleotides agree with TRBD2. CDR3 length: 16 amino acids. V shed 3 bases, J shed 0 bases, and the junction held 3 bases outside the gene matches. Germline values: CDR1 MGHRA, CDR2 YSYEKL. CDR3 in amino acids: CASSHFGGANTGELFF. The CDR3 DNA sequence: TGCGCCAGCAGCCACTTCGGGGGGGCGAACACCGGGGAGCTGTTTTTT.